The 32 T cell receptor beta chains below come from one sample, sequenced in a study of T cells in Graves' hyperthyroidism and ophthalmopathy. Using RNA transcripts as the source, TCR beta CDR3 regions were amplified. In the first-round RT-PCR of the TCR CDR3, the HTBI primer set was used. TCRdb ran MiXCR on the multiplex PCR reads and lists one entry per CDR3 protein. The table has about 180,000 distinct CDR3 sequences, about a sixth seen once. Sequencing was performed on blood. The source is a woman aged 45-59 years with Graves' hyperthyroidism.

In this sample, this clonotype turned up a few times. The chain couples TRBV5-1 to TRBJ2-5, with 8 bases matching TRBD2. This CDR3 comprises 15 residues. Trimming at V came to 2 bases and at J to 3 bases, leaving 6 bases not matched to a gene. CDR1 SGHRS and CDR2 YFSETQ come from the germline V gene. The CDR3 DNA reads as TGCGCCAGCAGCTTAACCGGGACTAGTGAAGAGACCCAGTACTTC. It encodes CASSLTGTSEETQYF.

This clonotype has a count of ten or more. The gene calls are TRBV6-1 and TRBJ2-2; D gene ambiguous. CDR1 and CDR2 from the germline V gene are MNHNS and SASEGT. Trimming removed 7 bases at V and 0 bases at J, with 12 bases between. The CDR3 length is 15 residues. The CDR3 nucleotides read TGTGCCAGCACAGAACACTGGCCGAACACCGGGGAGCTGTTTTTT. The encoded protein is CASTEHWPNTGELFF.

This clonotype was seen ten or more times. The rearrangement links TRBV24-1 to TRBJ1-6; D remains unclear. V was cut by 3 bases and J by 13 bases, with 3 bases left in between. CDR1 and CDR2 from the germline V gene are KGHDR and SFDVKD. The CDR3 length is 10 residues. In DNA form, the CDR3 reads TGTGCCACCAGTGATCCTCCCCTCCACTTT. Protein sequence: CATSDPPLHF.

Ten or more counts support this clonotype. The CDR3: CASSSDRKRSNYGYTF. In DNA form, the CDR3 reads TGTGCCAGCTCATCGGACAGGAAGCGATCTAACTATGGCTACACCTTC. The chain employs TRBV18 and TRBJ1-2; 7 bases agree with TRBD1. Trimming at V came to 5 bases and at J to 0 bases, leaving 9 bases not matched to a gene. CDR3 length: 16 residues. Germline-derived CDR1 and CDR2 are KGHSH and LQKENI.

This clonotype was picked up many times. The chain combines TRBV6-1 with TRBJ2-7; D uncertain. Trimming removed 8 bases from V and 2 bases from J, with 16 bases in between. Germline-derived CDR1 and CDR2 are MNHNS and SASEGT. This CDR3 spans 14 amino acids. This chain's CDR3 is CASRSFKRTYEQYF. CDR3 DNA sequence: TGTGCCAGCCGTAGCTTCAAAAGGACCTACGAGCAGTACTTC.

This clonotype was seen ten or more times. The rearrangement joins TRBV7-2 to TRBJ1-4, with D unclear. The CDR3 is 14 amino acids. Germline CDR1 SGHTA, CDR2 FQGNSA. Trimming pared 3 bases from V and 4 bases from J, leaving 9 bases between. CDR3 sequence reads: CASSFGGNNEKLFF. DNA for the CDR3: TGTGCCAGCAGCTTCGGTGGTAATAATGAAAAACTGTTTTTT.

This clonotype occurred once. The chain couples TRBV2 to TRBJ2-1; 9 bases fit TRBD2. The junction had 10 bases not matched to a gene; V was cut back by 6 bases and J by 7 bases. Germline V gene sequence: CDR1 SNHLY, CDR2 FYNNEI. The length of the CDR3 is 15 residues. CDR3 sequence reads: CASSGAGGSRNEQFF. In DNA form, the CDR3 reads TGTGCCAGCAGCGGGGCGGGAGGGTCTCGGAATGAGCAGTTCTTC.

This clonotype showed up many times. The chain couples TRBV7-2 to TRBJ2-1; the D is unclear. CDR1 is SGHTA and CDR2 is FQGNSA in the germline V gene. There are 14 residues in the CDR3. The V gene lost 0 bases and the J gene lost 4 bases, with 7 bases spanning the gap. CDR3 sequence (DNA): TGTGCCAGCAGCTTAGCGGGAACTTACAATGAGCAGTTCTTC. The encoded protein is CASSLAGTYNEQFF.

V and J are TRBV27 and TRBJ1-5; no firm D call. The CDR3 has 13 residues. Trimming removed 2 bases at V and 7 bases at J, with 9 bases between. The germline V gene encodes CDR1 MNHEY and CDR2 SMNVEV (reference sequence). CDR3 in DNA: TGTGCCAGCAGTTTACGGCCTAGCCAGCCCCAGCATTTT. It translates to CASSLRPSQPQHF.

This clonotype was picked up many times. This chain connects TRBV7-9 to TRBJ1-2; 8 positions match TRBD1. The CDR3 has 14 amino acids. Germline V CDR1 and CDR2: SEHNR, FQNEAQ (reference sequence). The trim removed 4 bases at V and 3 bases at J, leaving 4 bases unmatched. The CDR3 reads CASSSDRVDYGYTF. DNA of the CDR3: TGTGCCAGCAGCTCGGACAGGGTGGACTATGGCTACACCTTC.

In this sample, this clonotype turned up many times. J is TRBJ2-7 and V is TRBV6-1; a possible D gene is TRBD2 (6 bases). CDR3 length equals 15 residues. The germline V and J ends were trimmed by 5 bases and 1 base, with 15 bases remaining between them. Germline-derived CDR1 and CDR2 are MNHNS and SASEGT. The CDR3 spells CASSFGGMGSYEQYF. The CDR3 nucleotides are TGTGCCAGCAGTTTTGGGGGGATGGGATCCTACGAGCAGTACTTC.

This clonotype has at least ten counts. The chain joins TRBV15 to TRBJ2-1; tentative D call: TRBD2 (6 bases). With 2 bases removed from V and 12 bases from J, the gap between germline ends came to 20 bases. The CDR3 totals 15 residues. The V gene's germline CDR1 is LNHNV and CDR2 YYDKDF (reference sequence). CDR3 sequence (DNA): TGTGCCACCAGCAGATCGCCACTAGCTTACGATGGGCAGTTCTTC. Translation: CATSRSPLAYDGQFF.

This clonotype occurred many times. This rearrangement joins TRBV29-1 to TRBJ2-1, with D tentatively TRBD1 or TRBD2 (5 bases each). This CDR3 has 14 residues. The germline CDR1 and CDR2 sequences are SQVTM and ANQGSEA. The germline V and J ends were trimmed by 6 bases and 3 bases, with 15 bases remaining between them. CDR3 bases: TGCAGCGTAGCCGGGACGGGACGCTACAATGAGCAGTTCTTC. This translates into CSVAGTGRYNEQFF.

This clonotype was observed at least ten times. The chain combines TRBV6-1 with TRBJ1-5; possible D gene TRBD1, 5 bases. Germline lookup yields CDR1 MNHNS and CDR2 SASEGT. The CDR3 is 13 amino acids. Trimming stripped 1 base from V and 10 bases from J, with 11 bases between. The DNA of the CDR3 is TGTGCCAGCAGTGAAGTTGTGGGGGATCCCCAGCATTTT. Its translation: CASSEVVGDPQHF.

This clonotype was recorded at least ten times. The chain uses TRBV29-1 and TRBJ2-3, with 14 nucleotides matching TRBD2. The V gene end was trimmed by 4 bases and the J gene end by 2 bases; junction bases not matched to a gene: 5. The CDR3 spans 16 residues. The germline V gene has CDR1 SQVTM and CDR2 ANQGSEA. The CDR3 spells CSVAGTSGGNTDTQYF. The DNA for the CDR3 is TGCAGCGTTGCGGGGACTAGCGGGGGAAACACAGATACGCAGTATTTT.

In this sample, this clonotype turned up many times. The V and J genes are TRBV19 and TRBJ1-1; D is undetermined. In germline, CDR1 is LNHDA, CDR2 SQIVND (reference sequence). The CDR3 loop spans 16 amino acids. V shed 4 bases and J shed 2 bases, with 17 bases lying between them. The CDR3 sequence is CASSTPRGRTNTEAFF. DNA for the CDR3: TGTGCCAGTAGTACTCCCCGAGGTCGGACCAACACTGAAGCTTTCTTT.

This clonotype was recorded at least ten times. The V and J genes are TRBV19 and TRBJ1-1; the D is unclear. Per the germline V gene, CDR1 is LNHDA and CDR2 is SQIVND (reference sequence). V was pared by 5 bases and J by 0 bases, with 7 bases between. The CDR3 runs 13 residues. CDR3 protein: CASSWFLNTEAFF. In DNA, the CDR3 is TGTGCCAGTAGTTGGTTTTTGAACACTGAAGCTTTCTTT.

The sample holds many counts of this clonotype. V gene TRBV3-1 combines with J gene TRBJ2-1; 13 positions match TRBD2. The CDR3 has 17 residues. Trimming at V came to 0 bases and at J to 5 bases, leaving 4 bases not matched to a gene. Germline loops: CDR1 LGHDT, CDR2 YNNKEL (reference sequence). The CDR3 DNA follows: TGTGCCAGCAGCCAAGATCGGGGACTAGCGGGGAACAATGAGCAGTTCTTC. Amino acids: CASSQDRGLAGNNEQFF.

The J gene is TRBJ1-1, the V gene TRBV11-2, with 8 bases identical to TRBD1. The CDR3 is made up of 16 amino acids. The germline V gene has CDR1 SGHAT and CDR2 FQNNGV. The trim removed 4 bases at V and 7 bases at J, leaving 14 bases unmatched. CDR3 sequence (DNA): TGTGCCAGCAGCTCTAGGGCCCTGACAGGGGTGAATGAAGCTTTCTTT. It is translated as CASSSRALTGVNEAFF.

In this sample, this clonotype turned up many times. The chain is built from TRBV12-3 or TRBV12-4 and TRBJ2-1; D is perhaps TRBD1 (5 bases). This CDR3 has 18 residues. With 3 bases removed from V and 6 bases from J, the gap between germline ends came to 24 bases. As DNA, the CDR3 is TGTGCCAGCAGTTTCCAAAGTAAACAGGTGGGGTTAAGCAATGAGCAGTTCTTC. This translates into CASSFQSKQVGLSNEQFF.

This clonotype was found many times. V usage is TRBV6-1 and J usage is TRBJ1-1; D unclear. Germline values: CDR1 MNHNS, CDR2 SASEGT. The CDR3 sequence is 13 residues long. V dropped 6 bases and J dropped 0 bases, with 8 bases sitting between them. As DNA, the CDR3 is TGTGCCAGCAGCCGTGGGTTGAACACTGAAGCTTTCTTT. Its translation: CASSRGLNTEAFF.

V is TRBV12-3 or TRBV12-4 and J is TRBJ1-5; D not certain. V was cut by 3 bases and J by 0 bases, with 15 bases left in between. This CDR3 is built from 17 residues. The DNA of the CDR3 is TGTGCCAGCAGTTTTGTAGGGCTAGGGTATAGCAATCAGCCCCAGCATTTT. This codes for CASSFVGLGYSNQPQHF.

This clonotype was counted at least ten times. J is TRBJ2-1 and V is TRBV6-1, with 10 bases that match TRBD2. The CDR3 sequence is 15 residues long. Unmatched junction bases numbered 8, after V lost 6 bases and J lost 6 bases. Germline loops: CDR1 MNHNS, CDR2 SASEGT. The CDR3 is CASRLIAGGPNEQFF. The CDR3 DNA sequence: TGTGCCAGCAGACTCATAGCGGGGGGCCCCAATGAGCAGTTCTTC.

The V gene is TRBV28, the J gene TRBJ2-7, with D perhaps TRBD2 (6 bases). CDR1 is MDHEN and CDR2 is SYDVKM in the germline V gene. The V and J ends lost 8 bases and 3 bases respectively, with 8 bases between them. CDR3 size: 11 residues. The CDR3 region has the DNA TGTGCCAGCCGGGGAGGCTACGAGCAGTACTTC. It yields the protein CASRGGYEQYF.

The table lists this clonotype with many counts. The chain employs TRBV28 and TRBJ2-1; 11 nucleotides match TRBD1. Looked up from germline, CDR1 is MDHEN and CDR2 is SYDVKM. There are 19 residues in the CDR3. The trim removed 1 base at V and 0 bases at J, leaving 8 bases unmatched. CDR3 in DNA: TGTGCCAGCAGTTTATTATTGGGACAGGGGGGCAGCTCCTACAATGAGCAGTTCTTC. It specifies CASSLLLGQGGSSYNEQFF.

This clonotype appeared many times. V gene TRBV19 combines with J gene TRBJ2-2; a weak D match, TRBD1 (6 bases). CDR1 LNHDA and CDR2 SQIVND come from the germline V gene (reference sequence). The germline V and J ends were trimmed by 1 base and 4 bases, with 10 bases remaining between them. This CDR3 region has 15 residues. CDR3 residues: CASSIATGRTGELFF. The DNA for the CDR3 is TGTGCCAGTAGTATAGCGACAGGTCGCACCGGGGAGCTGTTTTTT.

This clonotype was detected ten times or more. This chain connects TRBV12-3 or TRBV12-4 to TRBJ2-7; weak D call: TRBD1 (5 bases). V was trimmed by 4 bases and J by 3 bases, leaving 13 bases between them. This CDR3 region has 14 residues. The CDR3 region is CASSYDSAGYEQYF. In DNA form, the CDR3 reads TGTGCCAGCAGTTACGACAGCGCCGGCTACGAGCAGTACTTC.

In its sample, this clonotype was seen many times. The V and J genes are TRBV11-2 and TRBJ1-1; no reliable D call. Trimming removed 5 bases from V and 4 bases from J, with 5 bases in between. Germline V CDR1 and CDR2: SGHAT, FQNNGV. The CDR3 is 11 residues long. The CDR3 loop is CASSPFTEAFF. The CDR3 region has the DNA TGTGCCAGCAGCCCCTTCACTGAAGCTTTCTTT.

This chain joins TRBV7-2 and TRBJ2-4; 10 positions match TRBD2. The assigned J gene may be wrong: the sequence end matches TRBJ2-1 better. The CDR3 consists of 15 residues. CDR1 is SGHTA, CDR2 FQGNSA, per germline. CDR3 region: CASSLLPAGGLGQFF. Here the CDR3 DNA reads TGTGCCAGCAGCCTTTTGCCAGCGGGGGGGCTAGGTCAGTTCTTC.

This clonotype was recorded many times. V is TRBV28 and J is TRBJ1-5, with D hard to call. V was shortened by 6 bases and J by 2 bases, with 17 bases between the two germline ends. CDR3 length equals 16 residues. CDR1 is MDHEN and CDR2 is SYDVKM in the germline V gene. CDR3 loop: CASSRYRGWRNQPQHF. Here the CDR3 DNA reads TGTGCCAGCAGCCGATATCGCGGGTGGCGCAATCAGCCCCAGCATTTT.

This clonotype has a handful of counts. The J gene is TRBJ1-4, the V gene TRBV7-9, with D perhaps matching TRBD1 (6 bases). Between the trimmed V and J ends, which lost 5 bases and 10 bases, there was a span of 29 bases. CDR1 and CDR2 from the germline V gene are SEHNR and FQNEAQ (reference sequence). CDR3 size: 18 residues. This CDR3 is CASSPTAPGRGQSGKLFF. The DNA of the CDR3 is TGTGCCAGCAGCCCTACGGCCCCCGGTCGGGGGCAGAGTGGAAAACTGTTTTTT.

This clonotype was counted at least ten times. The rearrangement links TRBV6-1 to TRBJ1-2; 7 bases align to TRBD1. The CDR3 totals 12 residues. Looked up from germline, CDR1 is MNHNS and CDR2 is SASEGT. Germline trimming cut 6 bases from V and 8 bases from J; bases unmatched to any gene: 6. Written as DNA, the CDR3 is TGTGCCAGCAGACGACAGGGTGGGGGCTACACCTTC. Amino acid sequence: CASRRQGGGYTF.